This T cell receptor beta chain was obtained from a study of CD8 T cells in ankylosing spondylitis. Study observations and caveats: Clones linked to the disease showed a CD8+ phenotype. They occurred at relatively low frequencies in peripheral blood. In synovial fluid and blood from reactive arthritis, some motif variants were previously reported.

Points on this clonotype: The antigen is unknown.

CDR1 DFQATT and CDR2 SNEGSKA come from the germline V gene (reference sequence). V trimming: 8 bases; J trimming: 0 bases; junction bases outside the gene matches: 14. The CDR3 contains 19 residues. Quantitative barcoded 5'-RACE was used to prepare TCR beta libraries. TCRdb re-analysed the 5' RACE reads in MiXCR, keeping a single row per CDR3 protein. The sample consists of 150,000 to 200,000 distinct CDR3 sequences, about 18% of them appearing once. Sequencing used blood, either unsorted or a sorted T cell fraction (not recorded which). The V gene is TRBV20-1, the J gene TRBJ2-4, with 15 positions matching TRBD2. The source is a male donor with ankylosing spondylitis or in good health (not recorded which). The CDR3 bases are TGCAGTTCAAAGGCAGCCTGGACTAGCGGGAGGGGAGCCAAAAACATTCAGTACTTC. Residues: CSSKAAWTSGRGAKNIQYF.